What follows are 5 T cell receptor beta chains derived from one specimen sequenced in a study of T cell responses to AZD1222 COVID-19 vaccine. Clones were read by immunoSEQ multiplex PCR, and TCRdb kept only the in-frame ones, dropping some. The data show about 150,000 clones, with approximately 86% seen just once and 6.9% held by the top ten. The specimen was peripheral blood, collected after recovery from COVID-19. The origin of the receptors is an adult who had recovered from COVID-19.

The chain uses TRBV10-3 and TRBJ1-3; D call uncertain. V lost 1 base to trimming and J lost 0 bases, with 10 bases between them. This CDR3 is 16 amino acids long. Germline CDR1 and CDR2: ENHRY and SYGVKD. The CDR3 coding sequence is TGTGCCATCAGTGAGTTAGAGTTACGCTCTGGAAACACCATATATTTT. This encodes CAISELELRSGNTIYF.

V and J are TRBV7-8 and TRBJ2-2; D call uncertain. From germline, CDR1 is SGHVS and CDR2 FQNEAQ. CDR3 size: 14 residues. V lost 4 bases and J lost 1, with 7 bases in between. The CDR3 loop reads CASSSSRNTGELFF. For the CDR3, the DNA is TGTGCCAGCAGCTCGTCTAGGAACACCGGGGAGCTGTTTTTT.

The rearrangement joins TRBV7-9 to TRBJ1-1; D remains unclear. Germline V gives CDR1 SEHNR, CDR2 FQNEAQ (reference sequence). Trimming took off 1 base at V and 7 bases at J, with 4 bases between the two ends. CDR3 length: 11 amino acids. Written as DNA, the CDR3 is TGTGCCAGCAGCTTAGTAATTGAAGCTTTCTTT. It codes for CASSLVIEAFF.

For the CDR3, the DNA is TGTGCCAGCAGTGACTCGGGACAGGGTGGGACGGCTTTCTTT. As protein: CASSDSGQGGTAFF. The chain recombines TRBV6-4 with TRBJ1-1; 9 nucleotides line up with TRBD1. The germline gives CDR1 MRHNA, CDR2 SNTAGT. This CDR3 is built from 14 residues. The trim removed 0 bases at V and 11 bases at J, leaving 7 bases unmatched.

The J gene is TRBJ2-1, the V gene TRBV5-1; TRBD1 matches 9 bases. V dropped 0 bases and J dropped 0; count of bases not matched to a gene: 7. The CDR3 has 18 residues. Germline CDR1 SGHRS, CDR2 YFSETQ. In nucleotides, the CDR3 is TGCGCCAGCAGCTTGGGGGGGACAGGGTTGAACTCCTACAATGAGCAGTTCTTC. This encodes CASSLGGTGLNSYNEQFF. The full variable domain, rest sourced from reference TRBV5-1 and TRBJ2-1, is KAGVTQTPRYLIKTRGQQVTLSCSPISGHRSVSWYQQTPGQGLQFLFEYFSETQRNKGNFPGRFSGRQFSNSRSEMNVSTLELGDSALYLCASSLGGTGLNSYNEQFFGPGTRLTVL.